The 18 T cell receptor beta chains below come from one sample, sequenced in a study of sequential checkpoint blockade in melanoma. Sample treatment: randomized to nivolumab then ipilimumab (arm A) or the reverse (arm B). Data came from immunoSEQ multiplex PCR; TCRdb stores just in-frame clones and leaves some out. The repertoire holds 20,000 or so clones, with around 88% as singletons. The sequencing here drew on CD8+ T cells sorted from blood (inferred from file names), taken from a patient given nivolumab and ipilimumab in sequence. These receptors originate from a human donor with melanoma.

V and J are TRBV10-3 and TRBJ1-2; 7 positions agree with TRBD1. V shed 4 bases and J 4 bases; nucleotides not matched to a gene: 12. The CDR3 contains 16 residues. Germline V gene lookup returns CDR1 ENHRY and CDR2 SYGVKD. The CDR3 DNA follows: TGTGCCATCAGTGTCGTGATCCGGACAGGTGTCTATGGCTACACCTTC. Its translation is CAISVVIRTGVYGYTF.

The V call is TRBV27, the J call TRBJ2-1, with D unresolved. This CDR3 contains 11 residues. Germline loops: CDR1 MNHEY, CDR2 SMNVEV (reference sequence). Trimming stripped 3 bases from V and 5 bases from J, with 2 bases between. This chain's CDR3 is CASSFNNEQFF. DNA of the CDR3: TGTGCCAGCAGTTTCAACAATGAGCAGTTCTTC.

The V call is TRBV7-9, the J call TRBJ2-5; unclear D gene. Matching the DNA end better, TRBJ2-7 makes the J call doubtful. The CDR3 totals 12 residues. Germline assignment: CDR1 SEHNR and CDR2 FQNEAQ (reference sequence). CDR3 in DNA: TGTGCCAGCAGCCGTGCGGACTACGAGCAGTACTTC. It specifies CASSRADYEQYF.

The chain couples TRBV27 to TRBJ1-2; TRBD1 aligns across 8 bases. The CDR3 is made up of 16 amino acids. Germline CDR1 MNHEY, CDR2 SMNVEV (reference sequence). V was pared by 0 bases and J by 5 bases, with 8 bases of the junction left unmatched. The DNA for the CDR3 is TGTGCCAGCAGTTTATCCAATACAGGGGGAGGGTATGGCTACACCTTC. It specifies CASSLSNTGGGYGYTF.

The chain couples TRBV28 to TRBJ1-4; a weak D match, TRBD1 (6 bases). Per the germline V gene, CDR1 is MDHEN and CDR2 is SYDVKM. CDR3 length: 14 amino acids. V lost 7 bases, J lost 3 bases, and 12 bases lay in between. The CDR3 region has the DNA TGTGCCAGCACCCGACAGGTCCCTAATGAAAAACTGTTTTTT. Amino acids: CASTRQVPNEKLFF.

DNA for the CDR3: TGTGCCAGCAGCGTAGCTGGACTAGCAGCAGATACGCAGTATTTT. It specifies CASSVAGLAADTQYF. The chain employs TRBV9 and TRBJ2-3; 8 bases agree with TRBD2. Germline CDR1 reads SGDLS; CDR2 reads YYNGEE. The V gene end was trimmed by 0 bases and the J gene end by 4 bases; junction bases not matched to a gene: 4. This CDR3 has 15 residues.

This CDR3 reads CASSFKDRGPQFF. Written as DNA, the CDR3 is TGTGCCAGCAGCTTCAAAGACAGGGGACCTCAGTTCTTC. V gene TRBV7-7 combines with J gene TRBJ2-1; TRBD1 agrees at 8 bases. Germline assignment: CDR1 SSHAT and CDR2 FNYEAQ (reference sequence). V lost 3 bases, J lost 13 bases, and 8 bases stayed unmatched. The CDR3 has 13 residues.

V gene TRBV5-6 combines with J gene TRBJ1-2, with D possibly TRBD1 on 6 matching bases. The V end was cut by 0 bases, the J end by 4 bases, with 10 bases between. The CDR3 runs to 14 residues. CDR1 SGHDT and CDR2 YYEEEE come from the germline V gene. DNA for the CDR3: TGTGCCAGCAGCTTGGCAGGGGACGCCTATGGCTACACCTTC. Translated: CASSLAGDAYGYTF. Full variable domain (rest looked up from reference TRBV5-6 and TRBJ1-2): DAGVTQSPTHLIKTRGQQVTLRCSPKSGHDTVSWYQQALGQGPQFIFQYYEEEERQRGNFPDRFSGHQFPNYSSELNVNALLLGDSALYLCASSLAGDAYGYTFGSGTRLTVV.

The chain recombines TRBV6-1 with TRBJ2-7, with D maybe TRBD1 (5 bases). The CDR3 length is 14 residues. CDR1 and CDR2 from the germline V gene are MNHNS and SASEGT. V gave up 9 bases and J gave up 5 bases, with 20 bases separating them. The CDR3 nucleotides read TGTGCCAGTACCACAGGCGCCCGACCCGACGAGCAGTACTTC. Amino acid sequence: CASTTGARPDEQYF.

The chain is built from TRBV4-1 and TRBJ2-1; 8 bases agree with TRBD2. The V segment lost 2 bases and the J segment 10 bases; nucleotides outside the gene matches: 1. The CDR3 is 12 amino acids. CDR1 MGHRA and CDR2 YSYEKL come from the germline V gene. The DNA of the CDR3 is TGCGCCAGCAGCCAACGGGAGGGGGAGCAGTTCTTC. Translating gives CASSQREGEQFF.

The chain employs TRBV6-1 and TRBJ1-5; TRBD1 might be the D (5 bases). V lost 2 bases, J lost 0 bases, and 17 bases lay in between. The CDR3 has 18 residues. The germline CDR1 and CDR2 sequences are MNHNS and SASEGT. The DNA for the CDR3 is TGTGCCAGCAGTGAATCGGTAGGGGCCCATTATAGCAATCAGCCCCAGCATTTT. Translating it yields CASSESVGAHYSNQPQHF.

The chain couples TRBV15 to TRBJ1-6; 7 bases are shared with TRBD1. V trimming: 2 bases; J trimming: 8 bases; junction bases outside the gene matches: 3. The CDR3 length is 14 residues. Per germline, CDR1 LNHNV and CDR2 YYDKDF (reference sequence). Here the CDR3 reads CATSRRQGDSPLHF. The DNA of the CDR3 is TGTGCCACCAGCAGACGACAGGGAGATTCACCCCTCCACTTT.

This chain connects TRBV28 to TRBJ2-1; 7 bases align to TRBD2. V lost 5 bases to trimming and J lost 8 bases; unmatched junction nucleotides: 9. Per germline, CDR1 MDHEN and CDR2 SYDVKM. This CDR3 comprises 14 residues. CDR3 sequence: CASSDLGLVDEQFF. Here the CDR3 DNA reads TGTGCCAGCAGTGATCTCGGACTAGTCGATGAGCAGTTCTTC.

J is TRBJ1-3 and V is TRBV9; D gene uncertain. CDR1 is SGDLS and CDR2 is YYNGEE in the germline V gene. CDR3 length: 15 amino acids. Trimming left V 10 bases short and J 3 bases short, with 20 bases between. The CDR3 DNA is TGTGCCTCCGGGGAGGGTGGTTTACGTGGAAACACCATATATTTT. Translating it yields CASGEGGLRGNTIYF.

This sequence joins TRBV5-4 and TRBJ2-7; 9 nucleotides align to TRBD1. This CDR3 comprises 14 residues. The junction had 3 bases not matched to a gene; V was cut back by 4 bases and J by 1 base. CDR1 is SGHNT, CDR2 YYREEE, per germline (reference sequence). The DNA for the CDR3 is TGTGCCAGCAGCCAGGGACAGGGATCCTACGAGCAGTACTTC. It translates to CASSQGQGSYEQYF.

The genes are TRBV5-1 and TRBJ2-5, with 10 nucleotides matching TRBD2. Trimming at V came to 5 bases and at J to 4 bases, leaving 11 bases not matched to a gene. CDR1 and CDR2 from the germline V gene are SGHRS and YFSETQ. This CDR3 spans 16 amino acids. The CDR3 is CASRESGRAVRETQYF. The CDR3 DNA reads as TGCGCCAGCAGGGAAAGCGGGAGGGCCGTGCGAGAGACCCAGTACTTC. Full variable domain (outside the CDR3, taken from reference TRBV5-1 and TRBJ2-5): KAGVTQTPRYLIKTRGQQVTLSCSPISGHRSVSWYQQTPGQGLQFLFEYFSETQRNKGNFPGRFSGRQFSNSRSEMNVSTLELGDSALYLCASRESGRAVRETQYFGPGTRLLVL.

In its sample, this clone was seen a few times. The chain has TRBV21-1 and TRBJ2-7; the table's TRBD2 call for D was not verified on the DNA. TRBV21-1 is a listed pseudogene. This CDR3 is built from 17 residues. The CDR3 DNA reads as TGTGCCAGCAGCGCCGGACTAGCGGAGTGCCCTCGCTACGAGCAGTACTTC. It codes for CASSAGLAECPRYEQYF.

The chain joins TRBV5-1 to TRBJ1-2; D not certain. The germline gives CDR1 SGHRS, CDR2 YFSETQ. The germline V and J ends were trimmed by 0 bases and 7 bases, with 13 bases remaining between them. The CDR3 spans 14 residues. In DNA form, the CDR3 reads TGCGCCAGCAGCTTGGAGGGAGGCCAAGGTGGCTACACCTTC. Protein sequence: CASSLEGGQGGYTF.